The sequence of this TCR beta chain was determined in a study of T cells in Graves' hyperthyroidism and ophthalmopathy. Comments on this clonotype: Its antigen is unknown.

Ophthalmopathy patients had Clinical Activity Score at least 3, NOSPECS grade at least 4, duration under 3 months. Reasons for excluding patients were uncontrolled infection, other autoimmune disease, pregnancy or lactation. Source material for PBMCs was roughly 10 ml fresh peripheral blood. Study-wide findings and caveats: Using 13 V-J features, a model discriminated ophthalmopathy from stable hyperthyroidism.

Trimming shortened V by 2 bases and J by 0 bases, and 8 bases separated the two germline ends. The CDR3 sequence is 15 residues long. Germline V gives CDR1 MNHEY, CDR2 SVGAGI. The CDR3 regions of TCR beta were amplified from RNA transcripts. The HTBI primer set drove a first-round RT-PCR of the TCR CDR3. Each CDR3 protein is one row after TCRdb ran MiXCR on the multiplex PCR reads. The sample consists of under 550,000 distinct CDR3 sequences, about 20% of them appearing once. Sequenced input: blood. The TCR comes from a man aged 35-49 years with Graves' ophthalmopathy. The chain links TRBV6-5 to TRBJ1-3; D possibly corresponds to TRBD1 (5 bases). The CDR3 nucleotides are TGTGCCAGCAGTTACGGGGCCCGCTCTGGAAACACCATATATTTT. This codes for CASSYGARSGNTIYF.